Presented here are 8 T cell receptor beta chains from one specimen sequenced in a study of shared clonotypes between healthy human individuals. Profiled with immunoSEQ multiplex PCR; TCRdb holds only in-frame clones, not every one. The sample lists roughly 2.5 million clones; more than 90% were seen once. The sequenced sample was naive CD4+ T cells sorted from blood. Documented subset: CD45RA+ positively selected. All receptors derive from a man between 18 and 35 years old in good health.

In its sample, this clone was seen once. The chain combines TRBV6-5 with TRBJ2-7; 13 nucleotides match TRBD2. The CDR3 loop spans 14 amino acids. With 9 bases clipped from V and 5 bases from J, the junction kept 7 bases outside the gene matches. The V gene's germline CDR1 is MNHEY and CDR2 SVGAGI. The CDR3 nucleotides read TGTGCCAGTGCCGGGACTAGCGGGATCAACGAGCAGTACTTC. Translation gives CASAGTSGINEQYF.

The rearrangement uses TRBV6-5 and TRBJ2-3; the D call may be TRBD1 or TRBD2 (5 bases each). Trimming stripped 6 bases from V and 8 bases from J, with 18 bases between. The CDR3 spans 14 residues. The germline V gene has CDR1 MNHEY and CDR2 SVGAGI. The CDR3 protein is CASSSGRRHGTQYF. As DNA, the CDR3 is TGTGCCAGCAGCTCGGGACGGCGGCACGGTACGCAGTATTTT.

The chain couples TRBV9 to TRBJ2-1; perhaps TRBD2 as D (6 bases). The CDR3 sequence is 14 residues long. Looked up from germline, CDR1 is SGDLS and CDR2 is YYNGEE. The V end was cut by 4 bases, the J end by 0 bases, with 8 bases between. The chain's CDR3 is CASSRGSSYNEQFF. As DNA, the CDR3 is TGTGCCAGCAGCCGGGGGAGCTCCTACAATGAGCAGTTCTTC.

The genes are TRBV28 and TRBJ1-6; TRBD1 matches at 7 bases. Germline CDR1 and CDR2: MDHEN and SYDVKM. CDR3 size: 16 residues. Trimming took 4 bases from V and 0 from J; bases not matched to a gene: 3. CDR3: CASSWDSSSYNSPLHF. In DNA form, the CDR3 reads TGTGCCAGCAGTTGGGACAGTAGCTCCTATAATTCACCCCTCCACTTT.

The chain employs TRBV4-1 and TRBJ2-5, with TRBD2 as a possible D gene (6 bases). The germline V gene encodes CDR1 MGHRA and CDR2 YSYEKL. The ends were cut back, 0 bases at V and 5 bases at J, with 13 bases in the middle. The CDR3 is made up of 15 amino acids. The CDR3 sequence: CASSQDASGVETQYF. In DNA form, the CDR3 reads TGCGCCAGCAGCCAAGATGCCTCGGGGGTTGAGACCCAGTACTTC.

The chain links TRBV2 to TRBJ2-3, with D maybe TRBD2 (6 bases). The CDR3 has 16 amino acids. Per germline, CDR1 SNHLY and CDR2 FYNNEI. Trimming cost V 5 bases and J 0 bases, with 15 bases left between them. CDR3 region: CASSRDSGASTDTQYF. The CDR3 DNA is TGTGCCAGCAGTAGGGATAGCGGAGCTAGCACAGATACGCAGTATTTT.

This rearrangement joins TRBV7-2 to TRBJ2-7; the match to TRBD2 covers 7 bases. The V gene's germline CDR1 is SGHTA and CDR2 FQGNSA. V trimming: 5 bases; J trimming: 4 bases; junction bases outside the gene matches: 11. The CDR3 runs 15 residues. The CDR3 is CASSLGLPGNYEQYF. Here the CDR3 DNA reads TGTGCCAGCAGCCTGGGACTACCGGGAAATTACGAGCAGTACTTC.

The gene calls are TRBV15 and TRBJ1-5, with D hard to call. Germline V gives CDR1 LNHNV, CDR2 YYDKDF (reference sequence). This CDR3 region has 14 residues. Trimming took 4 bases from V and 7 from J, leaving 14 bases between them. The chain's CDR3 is CATSNGYESQPQHF. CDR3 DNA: TGTGCCACCAGCAATGGGTACGAGAGCCAGCCCCAGCATTTT.